A selection of T cell receptor beta chains follows, all from one sample in a study of metastatic and nonmetastatic thyroid tumors. TCRdb re-called clones via MiXCR from the PCR reads. The sample records around 59,000 clones, about a sixth being singletons. The sequenced sample was blood. Receptors were obtained from a male donor with papillary thyroid cancer or a benign thyroid nodule (not recorded which). Some clones in this sample may be carry-over from other donors' samples. The CDR3 runs from the conserved cysteine through the conserved F or W. The D gene is left open where the match is weak. Not all rows give a size; the values are once, few, many and, for expanded clones, a class.

V gene,J gene,D gene,clone size,CDR3 DNA,CDR3 protein
TRBV12-3/TRBV12-4,TRBJ1-4,TRBD1,many,TGTGCCAGCAGTCCGACACAGGGGGTTGAAAAACTGTTTTTT,CASSPTQGVEKLFF
TRBV6-4,TRBJ2-2,TRBD2,-,TGTGCCAGCAGTGACATTTCTAGCGGTAATACCGGGGAGCTTTTTTTT,CASSDISSGNTGELFF
TRBV6-1,TRBJ1-2,TRBD1,many,TGTGCCAGCAGCATGGACAGGGACGGGGGCTACACCTTC,CASSMDRDGGYTF
TRBV28,TRBJ1-1,TRBD1,many,TGTGCCAGCAGCCGATTCGGACAGGGACTACTCGTGAACACTGAAGCTTTCTTT,CASSRFGQGLLVNTEAFF
TRBV28,TRBJ1-5,-,many,TGTGCCAGCAGTTGGGGACATCTTGAGCCTCAGCCCCAGCATTTT,CASSWGHLEPQPQHF
TRBV6-1,TRBJ1-2,-,many,TGTGCCAGCAGTGAAGGGGAGGAGTATGGCTACACCTTC,CASSEGEEYGYTF
TRBV3-1,TRBJ1-6,-,many,TGTGCCAGCAGCCAAGGGGCGGGTTTTGCCTATAATTCACCCCTCCACTTT,CASSQGAGFAYNSPLHF
TRBV20-1,TRBJ2-7,TRBD2,-,TGCAGTGCTAGAGGGGGGACTAGCGGCTACGAGCAGTACTTC,CSARGGTSGYEQYF
TRBV11-2,TRBJ2-7,-,medium-sized,TGTGCCAGCAGCTCCTTCCAGGGGATGTCCTACGAGCAGTACTTC,CASSSFQGMSYEQYF
TRBV6-4,TRBJ2-2,-,medium-sized,TGTGCCAGCAGTGGAGAGGGAGGCGCCGGGGAGCTGTTTTTT,CASSGEGGAGELFF